Below, 4 T cell receptor beta chains from the same sample are listed, as sequenced in a study of blood T cell repertoires in COVID-19. TCRdb's table, derived via immunoSEQ multiplex PCR, lists solely in-frame clones and lacks some. The sample holds around 63,000 clones, 84% seen once. The material sequenced was peripheral blood. These receptors were obtained from a man in his sixties with COVID-19, enrolled during active disease.

The genes are TRBV9 and TRBJ2-1; TRBD2 matches at 14 bases. CDR3 length: 18 amino acids. In germline, CDR1 is SGDLS, CDR2 YYNGEE. After removal of 0 bases from V and 3 bases from J, the junction contained 5 bases not matched to a gene. The CDR3 protein is CASSVEGTSGSRYNEQFF. As DNA, the CDR3 is TGTGCCAGCAGCGTAGAGGGGACTAGCGGGAGTCGCTACAATGAGCAGTTCTTC. Full variable domain (rest looked up from reference TRBV9 and TRBJ2-1): DSGVTQTPKHLITATGQRVTLRCSPRSGDLSVYWYQQSLDQGLQFLIQYYNGEERAKGNILERFSAQQFPDLHSELNLSSLELGDSALYFCASSVEGTSGSRYNEQFFGPGTRLTVL.

The gene calls are TRBV12-2 and TRBJ1-3. TRBV12-2 is an annotated pseudogene. The CDR3 totals 17 residues. CDR3 sequence (DNA): TGTGCAAGTCGCTCAAACGTAACGTCCGGGGAGCGAAACACCATATATTTT. Its translation: CASRSNVTSGERNTIYF.

J is TRBJ2-1 and V is TRBV11-3; 12 bases agree with TRBD2. This CDR3 has 16 amino acids. J lost 7 bases, V lost 1 base, and 5 bases had no gene match. Germline V gene data show CDR1 as SGHNT and CDR2 as YENEEA. DNA for the CDR3: TGTGCCAGCAGCTTAGGGACTAGCGGGATATCAAATGAGCAGTTCTTC. Translation: CASSLGTSGISNEQFF. The full variable domain, with the rest looked up from reference TRBV11-3 and TRBJ2-1, is EAGVVQSPRYKIIEKKQPVAFWCNPISGHNTLYWYLQNLGQGPELLIRYENEEAVDDSQLPKDRFSAERLKGVDSTLKIQPAELGDSAVYLCASSLGTSGISNEQFFGPGTRLTVL.

The chain joins TRBV21-1 to TRBJ1-1; the table's D call TRBD1 went unverified against the DNA. TRBV21-1 constitutes a pseudogene. The CDR3 is 17 residues long. CDR3 nucleotide sequence: TGTGCCAGCAGCCACAGGGTCCAGGATCATATGAACACTGAAGCTTTCTTT. It yields the protein CASSHRVQDHMNTEAFF.